This is a list of T cell receptor beta chains from one sample in a study of identical twins. TCRdb re-analysed the 5' RACE reads in MiXCR, keeping a single row per CDR3 protein. The sample lists 460,000 or so distinct CDR3 sequences; around 14% were seen once. These data also featured in a second study, about yellow fever vaccine responses in identical twins.

The source material was CD4+ T cells sorted from blood. The receptors stem from a young woman in good health. The CDR3 runs from the conserved cysteine through the conserved F or W. D genes are given only for firm matches. Expanded clones are given a class, and other clones once, few, many or no size at all.

d_gene | len | j_gene | abundance | v_gene | CDR3nt | CDR3aa
- | 12 | TRBJ2-3 | - | TRBV3-1 | TGTGCCAGCAGCCAATGGACAGATACGCAGTATTTT | CASSQWTDTQYF
TRBD2 | 15 | TRBJ2-3 | once | TRBV11-2 | TGTGCCAGCGGTAATCTAGCGGAGAGTACAGATACGCAGTATTTT | CASGNLAESTDTQYF
TRBD1 | 13 | TRBJ2-5 | many | TRBV29-1 | TGCAGCGCCTCCTTGACAGGGATGGAGACCCAGTACTTC | CSASLTGMETQYF
- | 13 | TRBJ2-1 | many | TRBV12-3/TRBV12-4 | TGTGCCAGCAGTTTGCTAGCGATAGGTGAGCAGTTCTTC | CASSLLAIGEQFF
- | 14 | TRBJ2-4 | many | TRBV5-1 | TGCGCCAGCAGCGGGGGGACGGGAAAAAACATTCAGTACTTC | CASSGGTGKNIQYF
TRBD2 | 15 | TRBJ2-7 | few | TRBV5-6 | TGTGCCAGCAGCCCGCTAGCGGGGGCCTCCTACGAGCAGTACTTC | CASSPLAGASYEQYF
TRBD1 | 15 | TRBJ1-1 | few | TRBV11-2 | TGTGCCAGCAGCCCCAGGACAGGCCGGATCACTGAAGCTTTCTTT | CASSPRTGRITEAFF
TRBD1 | 14 | TRBJ2-5 | few | TRBV2 | TGTGCCAGCCTGAAGAACAGGGGAACAGAGACCCAGTACTTC | CASLKNRGTETQYF
TRBD2 | 17 | TRBJ2-3 | few | TRBV28 | TGTGCCAGCAGCAATCACGGGCTAGCGGGACTGACAGATACGCAGTATTTT | CASSNHGLAGLTDTQYF
TRBD2 | 17 | TRBJ2-5 | few | TRBV7-2 | TGTGCCAGCAGCTCCCTAGACCTAGCGGGAGTATACGGGACCCAGTACTTC | CASSSLDLAGVYGTQYF
- | 11 | TRBJ2-1 | many | TRBV20-1 | TGCAGTGCTAGCCATGGGGGAAAGCAGTTCTTC | CSASHGGKQFF
TRBD1 | 15 | TRBJ2-1 | once | TRBV20-1 | TGCAGTGCTAGCACCGGGACAGGGGGTGGCAATGAGCAGTTCTTC | CSASTGTGGGNEQFF
- | 14 | TRBJ2-1 | few | TRBV29-1 | TGCAGCGTTGAAACGACAGGCTTCTACAATGAGCAGTTCTTC | CSVETTGFYNEQFF
TRBD1 | 15 | TRBJ1-2 | many | TRBV29-1 | TGCAGCGTTAACAAGCGGGGGACAGGGATCTATGGCTACACCTTC | CSVNKRGTGIYGYTF
- | 15 | TRBJ2-5 | - | TRBV3-1 | TGTGCCAGCAGCCAAGATGCGGGGAGGCAAGAGACCCAGTACTTC | CASSQDAGRQETQYF
- | 16 | TRBJ2-5 | - | TRBV7-2 | TGTGCCAGCAGCCGGCTCGGGGGAGTCCCACAAGAGACCCAGTACTTC | CASSRLGGVPQETQYF
TRBD1 | 15 | TRBJ2-7 | - | TRBV3-1 | TGTGCCAGCAGCCTCAGGACAGGGTGGGGCTACGAGCAGTACTTC | CASSLRTGWGYEQYF
- | 16 | TRBJ1-5 | - | TRBV12-3/TRBV12-4 | TGTGCCAGCAGTTTAAGAGGGGAGGAAAGCAATCAGCCCCAGCATTTT | CASSLRGEESNQPQHF
- | 16 | TRBJ2-2 | few | TRBV24-1 | TGTGCCACCAGTGACAGGGGAGCGGCGAACACCGGGGAGCTGTTTTTT | CATSDRGAANTGELFF
- | 14 | TRBJ1-1 | - | TRBV20-1 | TGCAGTGCTAGAGTTCCAGGAATGAACACTGAAGCTTTCTTT | CSARVPGMNTEAFF
TRBD2 | 17 | TRBJ2-7 | few | TRBV4-3 | TGCGCCAGCAGCCCCGGGACTAGCGGGACTTACTCCTACGAGCAGTACTTC | CASSPGTSGTYSYEQYF
TRBD2 | 17 | TRBJ2-1 | - | TRBV11-3 | TGTGCCAGCAGCTTAGAAGGTCAGCGGGAGGGCCGGAATGAGCAGTTCTTC | CASSLEGQREGRNEQFF
- | 12 | TRBJ2-3 | few | TRBV6-2/TRBV6-3 | TGTGCCAGCAGTGACCGCATGGATACGCAGTATTTT | CASSDRMDTQYF
- | 12 | TRBJ2-3 | - | TRBV20-1 | TGCAGTGCTTCACCCCTCACAGATACGCAGTATTTT | CSASPLTDTQYF
TRBD2 | 15 | TRBJ2-3 | few | TRBV6-4 | TGTGCCAGCAGACTTGGGACTAGCGCCACAGATACGCAGTATTTT | CASRLGTSATDTQYF
- | 14 | TRBJ1-1 | many | TRBV29-1 | TGCAGCGTTGGGTCAGCAGGGTTGAACACTGAAGCTTTCTTT | CSVGSAGLNTEAFF
- | 15 | TRBJ2-4 | few | TRBV20-1 | TGCAGTGCTAGAGAGGCCAGGTCTCGAGTTAACATTCAGTACTTC | CSAREARSRVNIQYF
- | 16 | TRBJ2-2 | many | TRBV7-9 | TGTGCCAGCAGCCCTCTAGGACATACGAACACCGGGGAGCTGTTTTTT | CASSPLGHTNTGELFF
- | 15 | TRBJ2-7 | - | TRBV28 | TGTGCCAGCAGTTTTGGTCTCAGGAGCCCCTACGAGCAGTACTTC | CASSFGLRSPYEQYF
TRBD1 | 13 | TRBJ1-4 | few | TRBV10-3 | TGTGCCACTATGACAGGGGAAAATGAAAAACTGTTTTTT | CATMTGENEKLFF
- | 16 | TRBJ2-3 | many | TRBV9 | TGTGCCAGCAGCGTAGGGACGGACGGCCCTGCAGATACGCAGTATTTT | CASSVGTDGPADTQYF
TRBD2 | 17 | TRBJ2-1 | once | TRBV27 | TGTGCCAGCAGTTTATCGAAGCTGGGACTAGTGAACAATGAGCAGTTCTTC | CASSLSKLGLVNNEQFF
- | 14 | TRBJ2-7 | - | TRBV20-1 | TGCAGTGCCCCGAAGGGCGGGATTCGGTACGAGCAGTACTTC | CSAPKGGIRYEQYF
- | 11 | TRBJ2-1 | many | TRBV20-1 | TGCAGTGCTAGGACCGACAATGAGCAGTTCTTC | CSARTDNEQFF
- | 14 | TRBJ2-2 | - | TRBV3-1 | TGTGCCAGCAGCCGGACACAGAACACCGGGGAGCTGTTTTTT | CASSRTQNTGELFF
- | 13 | TRBJ2-3 | few | TRBV2 | TGTGCCAGCAGTGCTAGATTGCCAGATACGCAGTATTTT | CASSARLPDTQYF
- | 18 | TRBJ2-1 | few | TRBV21-1 | TGTGCCAGCAGCAGAAAGGTGAGGGGGACTTCAGCATACAATGAGCAGTTCTTC | CASSRKVRGTSAYNEQFF
TRBD1 | 17 | TRBJ2-5 | - | TRBV5-1 | TGCGCCAGCAGCCCCTCCAGAGACAGGGGGCGCGAAGAGACCCAGTACTTC | CASSPSRDRGREETQYF
- | 16 | TRBJ2-3 | few | TRBV4-1 | TGCGCCAGCAGCCATTGGAGGGGGAGCGAGACAGATACGCAGTATTTT | CASSHWRGSETDTQYF
TRBD2 | 20 | TRBJ2-2 | few | TRBV27 | TGTGCCAGCAGTTTATCGCTGTCATTGGCGGGAGGGCCTAACACCGGGGAGCTGTTTTTT | CASSLSLSLAGGPNTGELFF
- | 16 | TRBJ2-7 | few | TRBV12-3/TRBV12-4 | TGTGCCAGCAGTGGTCGAGGGGGGACTTACGGGAGTGAGCAGTACTTC | CASSGRGGTYGSEQYF
- | 13 | TRBJ1-5 | many | TRBV12-3/TRBV12-4 | TGTGCCAGCAGAGGACAAAGCAATCAGCCCCAGCATTTT | CASRGQSNQPQHF
- | 15 | TRBJ2-7 | few | TRBV12-3/TRBV12-4 | TGTGCCAGCAGTTTAGAGGCGCGGGACCCATACGAGCAGTACTTC | CASSLEARDPYEQYF
- | 14 | TRBJ2-5 | - | TRBV2 | TGTGCCAGCAGTGAATCCCATTCGCAAGAGACCCAGTACTTC | CASSESHSQETQYF
TRBD2 | 15 | TRBJ2-5 | few | TRBV2 | TGTGCCACTCATAAACGGACTAGCGGGGGTGAGACCCAGTACTTC | CATHKRTSGGETQYF